This T cell receptor beta chain was sequenced for a study of OX40 agonist ivuxolimab in advanced cancers. Study details: Patients' therapy was ivuxolimab, an antibody that acts as an agonist of OX40 (CD134). At doses from 0.01 to 10 mg/kg, patients were given intravenous ivuxolimab every 2 weeks. Study results and caveats: Expansion of clones was among the lowest in partial responders at 0.1-3.0 mg/kg. More expanded clones were found, on average, in CD8+ than in CD4+ T cells.

Regarding this clone: Antigen: not known. At the DNA level, this CDR3 is encoded by other sequences in the same sample as well.

Assay used: immunoSEQ multiplex PCR; TCRdb lists only in-frame clones, some missing. Counted here are over 9,000 clones, around 80% occurring once; the ten biggest clones make up roughly 9.4%. Germline-derived CDR1 and CDR2 are SGHVS and FQNEAQ. The CDR3 contains 12 residues. The germline V and J ends were trimmed by 3 bases and 1 base, with 3 bases remaining between them. The TCR was taken from an adult with an advanced solid tumor such as melanoma, head and neck, liver or kidney cancer. This chain links TRBV7-8 with TRBJ1-1; D not certain. Sequencing was performed on CD4+ or CD8+ T cells sorted from blood, taken in a trial of the OX40 agonist ivuxolimab. CDR3 nucleotide sequence: TGTGCCAGCAGCTTGTGGAACACTGAAGCTTTCTTT. It codes for CASSLWNTEAFF.